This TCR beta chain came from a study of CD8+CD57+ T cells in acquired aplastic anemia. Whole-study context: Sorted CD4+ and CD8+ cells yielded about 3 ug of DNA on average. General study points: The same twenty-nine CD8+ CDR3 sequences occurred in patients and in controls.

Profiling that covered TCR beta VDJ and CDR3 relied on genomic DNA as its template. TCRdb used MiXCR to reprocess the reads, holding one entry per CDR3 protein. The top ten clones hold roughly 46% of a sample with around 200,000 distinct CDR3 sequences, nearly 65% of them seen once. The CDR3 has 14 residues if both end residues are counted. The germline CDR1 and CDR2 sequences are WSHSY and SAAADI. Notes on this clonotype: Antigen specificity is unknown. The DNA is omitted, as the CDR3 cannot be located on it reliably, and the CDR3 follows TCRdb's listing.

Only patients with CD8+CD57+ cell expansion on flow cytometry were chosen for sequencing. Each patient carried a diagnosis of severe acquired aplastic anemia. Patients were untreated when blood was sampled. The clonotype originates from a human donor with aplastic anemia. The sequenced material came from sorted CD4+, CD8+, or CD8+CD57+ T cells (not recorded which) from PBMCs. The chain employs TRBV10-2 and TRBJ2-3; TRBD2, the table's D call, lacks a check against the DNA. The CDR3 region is CASILGLLGDTQYF.